A selection of T cell receptor beta chains follows, all from one sample in a study of shared clonotypes between healthy human individuals. The assay was immunoSEQ multiplex PCR, and TCRdb's table has in-frame clones only and misses some. Of 2 million to 2.5 million clones in the sample, roughly 93% were seen once. The sequencing input was naive CD4+ T cells from PBMCs. The receptor set was obtained from a man between 18 and 29 years old in good health. Some clones in this sample may be carry-over from other donors' samples. Both conserved end residues are part of each CDR3. A D gene is named only where the DNA matches it firmly. Where a row states a size, it is once, few, many or the class of an expanded clone; other rows omit it.

v_call,clone_size,d_call,j_call,cdr3_nt,cdr3_aa
TRBV18,NA,NA,TRBJ2-7,TGTGCCAGCTCACCAGTCGTGGGGCACGAGCAGTACTTC,CASSPVVGHEQYF
TRBV30,NA,NA,TRBJ2-1,TGTGCCTGGCGGGGACTTTCCAATGAGCAGTTCTTC,CAWRGLSNEQFF
TRBV30,NA,NA,TRBJ2-7,TGTGCCTGCTTCCTAGGCTACGAGCAGTACTTC,CACFLGYEQYF
TRBV19,NA,NA,TRBJ1-2,TGTGCCAGTAGTAATAAAGGTGGCTATGGCTACACCTTC,CASSNKGGYGYTF
TRBV18,NA,NA,TRBJ1-2,TGTGCCAGCTCAGCCCTACCGAAAGCTAACTATGGCTACACCTTC,CASSALPKANYGYTF
TRBV7-3,NA,NA,TRBJ2-7,TGTGCCAGCAGCTTCGGGACGATCACCTACGAGCAGTACTTC,CASSFGTITYEQYF
TRBV11-2,NA,NA,TRBJ1-2,TGTGCCAGCAGCTGGACAGTGAACTATGGCTACACCTTC,CASSWTVNYGYTF
TRBV5-4,NA,TRBD1,TRBJ2-1,TGTGCCAGCAGCTGGCCGGGACAGGGGCAGTTCTTC,CASSWPGQGQFF
TRBV6-1,NA,TRBD2,TRBJ2-1,TGTGCCAGCAGTGCTTGGGACGGGGGGAACAATGAGCAGTTCTTC,CASSAWDGGNNEQFF
TRBV6-1,once,TRBD1,TRBJ1-3,TGTGCCAGCAGTGCGCCGACAGGGGGCCGAATCAGAAACACCATATATTTT,CASSAPTGGRIRNTIYF
TRBV5-1,NA,TRBD1,TRBJ2-5,TGCGCCAGCAGCCAAGGACAGGGGGCTGGAGAGACCCAGTACTTC,CASSQGQGAGETQYF
TRBV27,NA,TRBD1,TRBJ1-4,TGTGCCAGCAGTTTCATCTGGACAGGGGGCGCGGCTAATGAAAAACTGTTTTTT,CASSFIWTGGAANEKLFF
TRBV5-1,NA,NA,TRBJ2-1,TGCGCCAGCAGCCTGGGGAACAGGGAGGACAATGAGCAGTTCTTC,CASSLGNREDNEQFF
TRBV2,NA,NA,TRBJ1-5,TGTGCCAGCAAAAAAGGCTGGGGGGGTAGCGTGGGTCAGCCCCAGCATTTT,CASKKGWGGSVGQPQHF
TRBV4-2,NA,TRBD2,TRBJ2-1,TGTGCCAGCAGCCAGGGCGGGAGAGTCGATGAGCAGTTCTTC,CASSQGGRVDEQFF
TRBV9,NA,NA,TRBJ1-5,TGTGCCAGCAGCTCAGGGTTAGCGCCCGGACAGCCCCAGCATTTT,CASSSGLAPGQPQHF
TRBV7-6,NA,NA,TRBJ2-3,TGTGCCAGCAGCGGAGGGGCAGGGCGGGATTTTAGCACAGATACGCAGTATTTT,CASSGGAGRDFSTDTQYF
TRBV28,NA,NA,TRBJ2-1,TGTGCCAGCAGTTCCCCGCGACAAGGGCGAGGGGCCAATGAGCAGTTCTTC,CASSSPRQGRGANEQFF
TRBV7-2,NA,TRBD2,TRBJ2-7,TGTGCCAGCCGGATAGCGGGAACCTACGAGCAGTACTTC,CASRIAGTYEQYF
TRBV6-5,NA,TRBD1,TRBJ2-7,TGTGCCAGCAGACCCCCGGGACAGAGCTACGAGCAGTACTTC,CASRPPGQSYEQYF
TRBV5-1,NA,TRBD2,TRBJ2-7,TGCGCCAGCAGCCCCCTAGGACTAGCGGGAGCCTACGAGCAGTACTTC,CASSPLGLAGAYEQYF
TRBV6-5,NA,NA,TRBJ1-1,TGTGCCAGCAGTACTCCGGGGGGGAACACTGAAGCTTTCTTT,CASSTPGGNTEAFF
TRBV7-3,NA,NA,TRBJ2-1,TGTGCCAGCAGCTTAAGGTCTGGGGCCGTTAACAATGAGCAGTTCTTC,CASSLRSGAVNNEQFF
TRBV9,few,NA,TRBJ2-2,TGTGCCAGCAGCGTAGGGGGAGGTGAGCTGTTTTTT,CASSVGGGELFF
TRBV7-2,NA,TRBD2,TRBJ2-7,TGTGCCAGCAGCTCTTCACTAGCGTTGAGCTCCTACGAGCAGTACTTC,CASSSSLALSSYEQYF
TRBV6-1,NA,NA,TRBJ1-5,TGTGCCAGCAGTGAACAGGGTAGCCTCAATAGCAATCAGCCCCAGCATTTT,CASSEQGSLNSNQPQHF
TRBV27,NA,NA,TRBJ2-1,TGTGCCAGCAGTCGCGGGATGCCACCCTACAATGAGCAGTTCTTC,CASSRGMPPYNEQFF
TRBV20-1,once,NA,TRBJ2-1,TGCAGTGCTACCCTCCTAGAGCAGTTCTTC,CSATLLEQFF
TRBV11-2,NA,TRBD2,TRBJ2-5,TGTGCCAGCAGCTTAGCCCTAGCGGGAGGTCGAGAGACCCAGTACTTC,CASSLALAGGRETQYF
TRBV28,once,NA,TRBJ2-7,TGTGCCAGCAGTTTAATCGGTCAATACGAGCAGTACTTC,CASSLIGQYEQYF
TRBV30,NA,NA,TRBJ2-5,TGTGCCTGGAGTGTCCCCCCAAAAGAGACCCAGTACTTC,CAWSVPPKETQYF
TRBV28,NA,NA,TRBJ1-5,TGTGCCAGCAGTTTCTCAGGGGTGGGCAATCAGCCCCAGCATTTT,CASSFSGVGNQPQHF